This passage covers 25 T cell receptor beta chains from one sample sequenced in a study of cytomegalovirus exposure and HLA in healthy donors. Researchers ran the PCR with 60 Vbeta and 13 Jbeta primers. Data came from immunoSEQ multiplex PCR; TCRdb stores just in-frame clones and leaves some out. Here the sample spans 99,000 or so clones, roughly an eighth being singletons. Sequencing was performed on PBMCs. The receptors here all came from a man aged 35-49 years in good health and CMV-seropositive.

The chain recombines TRBV28 with TRBJ1-2, with D perhaps TRBD1 (5 bases). This CDR3 spans 14 amino acids. Germline V gene lookup returns CDR1 MDHEN and CDR2 SYDVKM. V dropped 6 bases and J dropped 5 bases, with 16 bases sitting between them. Here the CDR3 reads CASSTFLRGYGYTF. CDR3 DNA: TGTGCCAGCAGCACTTTCCTCCGGGGGTATGGCTACACCTTC.

This clone was seen only a few times. The V gene is TRBV28, the J gene TRBJ2-3; 9 nucleotides agree with TRBD2. The CDR3 runs to 15 residues. The germline V gene has CDR1 MDHEN and CDR2 SYDVKM. V shed 6 bases, J shed 3 bases, and the junction held 7 bases outside the gene matches. The chain's CDR3 is CASRSGTSLTDTQYF. The CDR3 DNA reads TGTGCCAGCAGATCCGGGACTAGCTTGACAGATACGCAGTATTTT.

The chain couples TRBV9 to TRBJ2-2; TRBD2 agrees at 11 bases. With 3 bases clipped from V and 5 bases from J, the junction kept 9 bases outside the gene matches. Germline assignment: CDR1 SGDLS and CDR2 YYNGEE. This CDR3 contains 17 residues. CDR3 DNA: TGTGCCAGCAGCGAATCCCTAGCGGGAGGTGGGACCGGGGAGCTGTTTTTT. This sequence encodes CASSESLAGGGTGELFF.

V usage is TRBV28 and J usage is TRBJ2-7; 10 nucleotides agree with TRBD2. After removal of 4 bases from V and 3 bases from J, the junction contained 9 bases not matched to a gene. The CDR3 runs to 16 residues. Germline V CDR1 and CDR2: MDHEN, SYDVKM. This chain's CDR3 is CASSSAGLADGYEQYF. DNA for the CDR3: TGTGCCAGCAGTTCCGCCGGACTAGCGGACGGCTACGAGCAGTACTTC.

This clone was found a few times. This chain links TRBV5-1 with TRBJ1-1, with 7 bases identical to TRBD1. V dropped 4 bases and J dropped 1; count of bases not matched to a gene: 4. The CDR3 is 14 residues long. Germline assignment: CDR1 SGHRS and CDR2 YFSETQ. CDR3 protein: CASSVGQENTEAFF. The CDR3 nucleotides are TGCGCCAGCAGCGTCGGACAGGAGAACACTGAAGCTTTCTTT.

This chain uses TRBV25-1 with TRBJ2-3, with D possibly matching TRBD2 (5 bases). The CDR3 runs 12 residues. V was cut by 6 bases and J by 5 bases, with 9 bases left in between. Germline CDR1 reads MGHDK; CDR2 reads SYGVNS. The CDR3 loop reads CASSEGRDTQYF. CDR3 DNA: TGTGCCAGCAGCGAGGGCAGAGATACGCAGTATTTT.

The chain has TRBV7-8 and TRBJ1-3; no reliable D call. V gave up 1 base and J gave up 1 base, with 14 bases separating them. Germline-derived CDR1 and CDR2 are SGHVS and FQNEAQ. CDR3 length: 17 amino acids. The CDR3 region is CASSLDGHRGSGNTIYF. In DNA, the CDR3 is TGTGCCAGCAGCTTAGACGGGCATCGAGGGTCTGGAAACACCATATATTTT.

The genes are TRBV19 and TRBJ1-1; 7 bases match TRBD1. Unmatched junction bases numbered 12, after V lost 3 bases and J lost 5 bases. This CDR3 region has 16 residues. Germline loops: CDR1 LNHDA, CDR2 SQIVND (reference sequence). CDR3 residues: CASSIYGRGVTTEAFF. Written as DNA, the CDR3 is TGTGCCAGTAGTATTTACGGCAGGGGGGTGACGACTGAAGCTTTCTTT.

The rearrangement links TRBV2 to TRBJ1-3; D may be TRBD1 (6 bases). The CDR3 is 15 amino acids. V lost 4 bases and J lost 0, with 10 bases in between. CDR1 and CDR2 from the germline V gene are SNHLY and FYNNEI. The CDR3 sequence: CASSVTGPSGNTIYF. CDR3 DNA sequence: TGTGCCAGCAGTGTGACAGGCCCCTCTGGAAACACCATATATTTT.

This clone was recorded a few times. Germline is not matched at one junction end, which may reflect a read error. The CDR3 bases are TGTGCCAGCTCGCCACGATTAGGGGCTAATGAAGCTTTCTTT. It translates to CASSPRLGANEAFF. The chain employs TRBV18 and TRBJ1-1, with D tentatively TRBD1 (5 bases). CDR1 and CDR2 (germline): KGHSH, LQKENI. The CDR3 has 14 amino acids.

There are a few counts of this clone. DNA of the CDR3: TGTGCCAGCACCATCCTGGGACAGGGGGCTTCTGGAAACACCATATATTTT. This translates into CASTILGQGASGNTIYF. J is TRBJ1-3 and V is TRBV5-8, with 12 nucleotides matching TRBD1. V was clipped by 6 bases and J by 1 base; unmatched bases: 8. CDR3 length: 17 amino acids. Germline V CDR1 and CDR2: SGHTS, YDEGEE.

The V gene is TRBV7-6, the J gene TRBJ2-1; 7 nucleotides align to TRBD1. The CDR3 loop spans 20 amino acids. J was trimmed by 0 bases and V by 5 bases; bases with no gene match: 19. In germline, CDR1 is SGHVS, CDR2 FNYEAQ. The CDR3 sequence is CASSPKGGQANPTSYNEQFF. The CDR3 bases are TGTGCCAGCAGCCCCAAAGGTGGACAGGCCAACCCAACCTCCTACAATGAGCAGTTCTTC.

This clone was counted a few times. This rearrangement joins TRBV6-5 to TRBJ2-3; tentatively, D is TRBD1 (6 bases). Trimming removed 5 bases at V and 6 bases at J, with 12 bases between. The CDR3 contains 13 residues. Per germline, CDR1 MNHEY and CDR2 SVGAGI. The CDR3 DNA follows: TGTGCCAGCAGTCACAGGACAGTGGATACGCAGTATTTT. Encoded protein: CASSHRTVDTQYF.

The chain carries TRBV10-3 and TRBJ2-5; TRBD1 is a possible D gene (6 bases). The germline V gene encodes CDR1 ENHRY and CDR2 SYGVKD. The V gene lost 4 bases and the J gene lost 1 base, with 13 bases spanning the gap. The CDR3 extends over 15 amino acids. CDR3 loop: CAISGGDTTQETQYF. In nucleotides, the CDR3 is TGTGCCATCAGTGGAGGGGACACCACCCAAGAGACCCAGTACTTC.

This clone was seen only a few times. This CDR3 is CASSRGQIRFYEQYF. CDR3 sequence (DNA): TGTGCCAGCAGTCGAGGACAGATACGATTCTACGAGCAGTACTTC. This chain connects TRBV6-5 to TRBJ2-7; perhaps TRBD1 as D (6 bases). CDR3 size: 15 residues. Trimming cost V 5 bases and J 3 bases, with 17 bases left between them. The germline V gene encodes CDR1 MNHEY and CDR2 SVGAGI.

V usage is TRBV19 and J usage is TRBJ2-2; D is unresolved. CDR1 LNHDA and CDR2 SQIVND come from the germline V gene (reference sequence). Trimming took off 1 base at V and 6 bases at J, with 6 bases between the two ends. The CDR3 has 13 amino acids. CDR3 loop: CASSIVSAGELFF. Here the CDR3 DNA reads TGTGCCAGTAGTATAGTGTCGGCCGGGGAGCTGTTTTTT.

The rearrangement joins TRBV7-9 to TRBJ2-1, with 8 bases lining up with TRBD2. The CDR3 runs to 17 residues. Germline CDR1 reads SEHNR; CDR2 reads FQNEAQ (reference sequence). V shed 5 bases and J 4 bases; nucleotides not matched to a gene: 13. CDR3 in amino acids: CASSTLPGLGLYNEQFF. In nucleotides, the CDR3 is TGTGCCAGCAGCACCCTCCCGGGACTAGGTCTTTACAATGAGCAGTTCTTC. Looking up the rest from reference TRBV7-9 and TRBJ2-1 gives the full variable domain: DTGVSQNPRHKITKRGQNVTFRCDPISEHNRLYWYRQTLGQGPEFLTYFQNEAQLEKSRLLSDRFSAERPKGSFSTLEIQRTEQGDSAMYLCASSTLPGLGLYNEQFFGPGTRLTVL.

The chain couples TRBV18 to TRBJ2-7; D possibly corresponds to TRBD1 (6 bases). The V gene lost 4 bases and the J gene lost 2 bases, with 12 bases spanning the gap. The germline gives CDR1 KGHSH, CDR2 LQKENI. The CDR3 contains 14 residues. Here the CDR3 reads CASSRPGVTYEQYF. DNA of the CDR3: TGTGCCAGCTCACGGCCAGGGGTAACCTACGAGCAGTACTTC.

This clone was found a few times. The V and J genes are TRBV19 and TRBJ2-6; D gene ambiguous. Trimming left V 11 bases short and J 1 base short, with 12 bases between. Germline V gives CDR1 LNHDA, CDR2 SQIVND (reference sequence). The CDR3 spans 14 residues. Here the CDR3 DNA reads TGTGCCTCTTATAGCCTTTCTGGGGCCAACGTCCTGACTTTC. It specifies CASYSLSGANVLTF.

This clone was seen a few times. Additional DNA sequences in this sample encode the identical CDR3. The chain joins TRBV5-1 to TRBJ2-3; 9 bases agree with TRBD1. V lost 4 bases, J lost 3 bases, and 6 bases stayed unmatched. Germline CDR1 SGHRS, CDR2 YFSETQ. The CDR3 is 15 residues long. This CDR3 is CASSPGQGRTDTQYF. CDR3 in DNA: TGCGCCAGCAGCCCGGGACAGGGACGGACAGATACGCAGTATTTT.

The chain has TRBV6-6 and TRBJ2-5; TRBD1 might be the D (7 bases). TRBJ2-7 matches the DNA end more closely, so the J call is doubtful. CDR3 length equals 15 residues. The germline gives CDR1 MNHNY, CDR2 SVGAGI (reference sequence). The CDR3 sequence is CASSGTVRDGGEQYF. In DNA form, the CDR3 reads TGTGCCAGCAGTGGGACAGTCCGAGACGGGGGCGAGCAGTACTTC.

In its sample, this clone was seen a few times. The chain is built from TRBV28 and TRBJ2-2; D gene ambiguous. The CDR3 has 13 amino acids. Germline V gene lookup returns CDR1 MDHEN and CDR2 SYDVKM. Trimming stripped 3 bases from V and 6 bases from J, with 8 bases between. The CDR3, as DNA: TGTGCCAGCAGTTTCTGGAGTTCCGGGGAGCTGTTTTTT. It yields the protein CASSFWSSGELFF. Together with reference TRBV28 and TRBJ2-2, the CDR3 gives the full variable domain: DVKVTQSSRYLVKRTGEKVFLECVQDMDHENMFWYRQDPGLGLRLIYFSYDVKMKEKGDIPEGYSVSREKKERFSLILESASTNQTSMYLCASSFWSSGELFFGEGSRLTVL.

The chain carries TRBV5-1 and TRBJ1-2; possibly TRBD1 for D (5 bases). Germline V CDR1 and CDR2: SGHRS, YFSETQ. The V and J ends lost 1 base and 4 bases respectively, with 8 bases between them. The CDR3 covers 13 residues. Here the CDR3 reads CASSLSGVYGYTF. The CDR3 bases are TGCGCCAGCAGCTTGTCGGGGGTCTATGGCTACACCTTC. The full variable domain, rest sourced from reference TRBV5-1 and TRBJ1-2, is KAGVTQTPRYLIKTRGQQVTLSCSPISGHRSVSWYQQTPGQGLQFLFEYFSETQRNKGNFPGRFSGRQFSNSRSEMNVSTLELGDSALYLCASSLSGVYGYTFGSGTRLTVV.

The V call is TRBV5-1, the J call TRBJ2-1; 7 positions agree with TRBD2. This CDR3 is built from 17 residues. Per germline, CDR1 SGHRS and CDR2 YFSETQ. The V and J ends lost 0 bases and 0 bases, in that order; junction bases with no gene match: 6. The CDR3 reads CASSLGPPSGSYNEQFF. The CDR3 DNA reads TGCGCCAGCAGCTTGGGGCCTCCTAGCGGCTCCTACAATGAGCAGTTCTTC.

The CDR3 nucleotides read TGCGCCAGCAGCCAAGACGGGACAGGTAATCAGCCCCAGCATTTT. It is translated as CASSQDGTGNQPQHF. The rearrangement joins TRBV4-1 to TRBJ1-5, with 8 bases fitting TRBD1. Looked up from germline, CDR1 is MGHRA and CDR2 is YSYEKL. J was trimmed by 4 bases and V by 0 bases; bases with no gene match: 2. The CDR3 totals 15 residues.